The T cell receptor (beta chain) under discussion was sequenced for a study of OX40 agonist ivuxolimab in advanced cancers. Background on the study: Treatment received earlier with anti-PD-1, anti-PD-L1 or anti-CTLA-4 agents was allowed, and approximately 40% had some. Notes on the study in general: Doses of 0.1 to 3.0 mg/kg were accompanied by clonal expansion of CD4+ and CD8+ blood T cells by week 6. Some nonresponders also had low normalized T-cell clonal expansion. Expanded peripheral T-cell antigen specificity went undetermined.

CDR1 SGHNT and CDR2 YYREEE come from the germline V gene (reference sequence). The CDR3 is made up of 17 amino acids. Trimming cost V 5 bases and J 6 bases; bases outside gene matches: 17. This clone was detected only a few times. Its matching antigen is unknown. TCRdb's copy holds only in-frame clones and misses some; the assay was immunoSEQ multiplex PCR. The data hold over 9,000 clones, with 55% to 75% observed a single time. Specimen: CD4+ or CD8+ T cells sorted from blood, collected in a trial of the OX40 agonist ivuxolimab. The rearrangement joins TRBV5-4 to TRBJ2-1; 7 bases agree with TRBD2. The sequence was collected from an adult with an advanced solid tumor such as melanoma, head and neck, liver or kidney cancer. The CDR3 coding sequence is TGTGCCAGCAGGTCGGGGAGGGACGGCGGTACGGGCAATGAGCAGTTCTTC. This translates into CASRSGRDGGTGNEQFF. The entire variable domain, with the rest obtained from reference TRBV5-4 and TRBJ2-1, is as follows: ETGVTQSPTHLIKTRGQQVTLRCSSQSGHNTVSWYQQALGQGPQFIFQYYREEENGRGNFPPRFSGLQFPNYSSELNVNALELDDSALYLCASRSGRDGGTGNEQFFGPGTRLTVL.